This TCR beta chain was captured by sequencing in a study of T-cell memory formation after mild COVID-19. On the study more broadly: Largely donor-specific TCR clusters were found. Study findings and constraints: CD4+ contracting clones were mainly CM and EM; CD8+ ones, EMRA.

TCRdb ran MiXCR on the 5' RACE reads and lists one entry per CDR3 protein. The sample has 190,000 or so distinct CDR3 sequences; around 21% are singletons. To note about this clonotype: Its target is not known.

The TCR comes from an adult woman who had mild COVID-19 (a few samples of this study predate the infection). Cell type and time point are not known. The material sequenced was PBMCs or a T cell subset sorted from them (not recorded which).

The CDR3 DNA reads TGTGCCAGCAGTTTAGCTAGCGGGGGCAGATACGAGCAGTACTTC. Protein: CASSLASGGRYEQYF. V usage is TRBV12-3 or TRBV12-4 and J usage is TRBJ2-7; 9 nucleotides agree with TRBD2. The CDR3 extends over 15 amino acids. Losses at the gene ends were 0 bases for V and 4 bases for J; bases not matched to a gene: 4.